These 8 T cell receptor beta chains originate from one sample sequenced in a study of blood T cell repertoires in COVID-19. Assay: immunoSEQ multiplex PCR; the TCRdb copy retains only in-frame clones and omits some. This repertoire shows about 260,000 clones, roughly 86% found once; its top ten account for around 1.9%. The sample taken for sequencing was PBMCs or T cells enriched from blood (not recorded which). The receptor set was obtained from a woman aged 50 to 60 who had recovered from COVID-19.

This chain links TRBV7-2 with TRBJ2-1, with a weak D call TRBD1 (7 bases). There are 14 residues in the CDR3. CDR1 is SGHTA and CDR2 is FQGNSA in the germline V gene. V was trimmed by 5 bases and J by 10 bases, leaving 18 bases between them. Here the CDR3 DNA reads TGTGCCAGCAGCACCAGAACAGGGGCGGGGGAGCAGTTCTTC. This sequence encodes CASSTRTGAGEQFF.

This chain joins TRBV15 and TRBJ1-3; D unclear. V lost 1 base, J lost 7 bases, and 8 bases lay in between. The CDR3 runs 13 residues. Germline V gene data show CDR1 as LNHNV and CDR2 as YYDKDF (reference sequence). CDR3 bases: TGTGCCACCAGCAGAGTACCGAGTAACACCATATATTTT. It is translated as CATSRVPSNTIYF.

The rearrangement links TRBV5-1 to TRBJ1-6; TRBD1 matches at 7 bases. Looked up from germline, CDR1 is SGHRS and CDR2 is YFSETQ. The CDR3 sequence is 14 residues long. J lost 10 bases, V lost 4 bases, and 8 bases had no gene match. The CDR3 DNA sequence: TGCGCCAGCAGCCAACAGGGGACCGGGTCACCCCTCCACTTT. Amino acids: CASSQQGTGSPLHF.

Notes on this clone: Mismatch with germline at one junction end may stem from a read error. This rearrangement joins TRBV7-7 to TRBJ2-3, with 10 bases identical to TRBD2. Germline lookup yields CDR1 SSHAT and CDR2 FNYEAQ (reference sequence). The CDR3 sequence is 17 residues long. CDR3 sequence (DNA): TGTGCTAGCAGCTTAGGACTAGCGGAGATGGGCACAGATACGCAGTATTTT. Its protein is CASSLGLAEMGTDTQYF.

This clone was observed a few times. J is TRBJ1-1 and V is TRBV11-3, with a weak D call TRBD1 (6 bases). Trimming shortened V by 4 bases and J by 1 base, and 10 bases separated the two germline ends. Looked up from germline, CDR1 is SGHNT and CDR2 is YENEEA. The CDR3 is 14 residues long. The CDR3 protein is CASSWDIRNTEAFF. The CDR3 nucleotides read TGTGCCAGCAGCTGGGACATACGGAACACTGAAGCTTTCTTT.

The chain joins TRBV7-6 to TRBJ2-1, with D unresolved. V shed 1 base and J shed 0 bases, with 13 bases lying between them. The CDR3 contains 17 residues. Germline V gene lookup returns CDR1 SGHVS and CDR2 FNYEAQ. CDR3 protein: CASSLETPSSSYNEQFF. As DNA, the CDR3 is TGTGCCAGCAGCTTAGAGACACCATCAAGCTCCTACAATGAGCAGTTCTTC.

V gene TRBV4-1 combines with J gene TRBJ2-7, with 10 bases identical to TRBD1. CDR3 length: 17 residues. The trim removed 3 bases at V and 2 bases at J, leaving 10 bases unmatched. Germline CDR1 and CDR2: MGHRA and YSYEKL. In nucleotides, the CDR3 is TGCGCCAGCAGCCATCGGCCGGGACAGGGGAACGCCTACGAGCAGTACTTC. Its protein is CASSHRPGQGNAYEQYF.

The chain employs TRBV11-1 and TRBJ2-7; possible D gene TRBD1, 6 bases. V was clipped by 4 bases and J by 10 bases, with 17 bases between them. The CDR3 is 13 residues long. Germline V gives CDR1 SGHAT, CDR2 FQDESV (reference sequence). CDR3 coding DNA: TGTGCCAGCAGCTCGCAACAGGGTTTCGGCCAGTACTTC. Translating gives CASSSQQGFGQYF.